The rows below give T cell receptor beta chains drawn from one sample of a study of shared clonotypes between healthy human individuals. This table comes from immunoSEQ multiplex PCR, and its TCRdb copy is limited to in-frame clones, with some not included. The repertoire consists of around 700,000 clones, with under 80% occurring once and the leading ten covering under 2%. The sequenced sample consisted of memory CD4+ T cells sorted from blood. Receptors originate from a woman in her 30s in good health. CDR3s include the opening cysteine and the closing phenylalanine or tryptophan. A D gene is named only where the DNA matches it firmly. Clone size is not always given. Where it is, it says once, few, many or a class for expanded clones.

V gene: TRBV9; D gene: TRBD1; clone size: few; J gene: TRBJ2-1; CDR3 protein: CASSVGQGAYNEQFF; CDR3 DNA: TGTGCCAGCAGCGTGGGACAGGGGGCCTACAATGAGCAGTTCTTC
V gene: TRBV11-2; D gene: -; clone size: once; J gene: TRBJ1-2; CDR3 protein: CASSKKGTVYGYTF; CDR3 DNA: TGTGCCAGCAGCAAAAAAGGGACGGTCTATGGCTACACCTTC
V gene: TRBV25-1; D gene: -; clone size: -; J gene: TRBJ2-5; CDR3 protein: CASSDSVDRETQYF; CDR3 DNA: TGTGCCAGCAGTGATTCAGTGGACCGAGAGACCCAGTACTTC
V gene: TRBV11-2; D gene: TRBD2; clone size: few; J gene: TRBJ2-2; CDR3 protein: CASSFGAGAVGELFF; CDR3 DNA: TGTGCCAGCAGCTTTGGGGCGGGAGCGGTCGGGGAGCTGTTTTTT
V gene: TRBV28; D gene: -; clone size: -; J gene: TRBJ1-1; CDR3 protein: CASSRHAQNTEAFF; CDR3 DNA: TGTGCCAGCAGTCGACACGCCCAGAACACTGAAGCTTTCTTT
V gene: TRBV28; D gene: TRBD2; clone size: -; J gene: TRBJ2-7; CDR3 protein: CASSTIAGEGEQYF; CDR3 DNA: TGTGCCAGCAGCACTATAGCGGGAGAGGGCGAGCAGTACTTC
V gene: TRBV28; D gene: TRBD1; clone size: -; J gene: TRBJ1-1; CDR3 protein: CASQPRDRANTEAFF; CDR3 DNA: TGTGCCAGCCAGCCGCGGGACAGGGCTAACACTGAAGCTTTCTTT
V gene: TRBV27; D gene: TRBD1; clone size: -; J gene: TRBJ2-7; CDR3 protein: CASRPNTGGFYEQYF; CDR3 DNA: TGTGCCAGCAGGCCTAATACAGGGGGCTTCTACGAGCAGTACTTC
V gene: TRBV28; D gene: -; clone size: -; J gene: TRBJ2-2; CDR3 protein: CASSLAADNTGELFF; CDR3 DNA: TGTGCCAGCAGTTTAGCTGCAGACAACACCGGGGAGCTGTTTTTT
V gene: TRBV2; D gene: -; clone size: -; J gene: TRBJ1-5; CDR3 protein: CASSGRGGNQPQHF; CDR3 DNA: TGTGCCAGCAGTGGCCGGGGTGGCAATCAGCCCCAGCATTTT
V gene: TRBV5-4; D gene: -; clone size: -; J gene: TRBJ1-2; CDR3 protein: CASSPGRQELSGYTF; CDR3 DNA: TGTGCCAGCAGCCCTGGTAGACAGGAACTATCAGGCTACACCTTC
V gene: TRBV4-2; D gene: -; clone size: -; J gene: TRBJ2-7; CDR3 protein: CASSQDRGGSYEQYF; CDR3 DNA: TGTGCCAGCAGCCAAGATAGAGGCGGTTCCTACGAGCAGTACTTC
V gene: TRBV10-2; D gene: -; clone size: -; J gene: TRBJ1-2; CDR3 protein: CASSDVQSTGYTF; CDR3 DNA: TGCGCCAGCAGTGACGTTCAGTCGACTGGCTACACCTTC